This T cell receptor beta chain was captured in a study of identical twins. General study points: Twins' surplus sharing was weaker for beta out-of-frame sequences.

This clonotype was counted at least ten times. Its matching antigen is unknown. In TCRdb, the 5' RACE reads were re-called with MiXCR into one record per CDR3 protein. The table includes 400,000 to 500,000 distinct CDR3 sequences, under 20% detected once. V trimming: 2 bases; J trimming: 0 bases; junction bases outside the gene matches: 3. Germline CDR1 SGHRS, CDR2 YFSETQ. The length of the CDR3 is 16 residues. The genes are TRBV5-1 and TRBJ2-3, with 10 bases that match TRBD2. The receptor was derived from a man between 50 and 59 years old in good health. Sequencing was carried out using naive T cells sorted from blood. As DNA, the CDR3 is TGCGCCAGCAGCTTAGGACTAGCGGAAAGCACAGATACGCAGTATTTT. It encodes CASSLGLAESTDTQYF.